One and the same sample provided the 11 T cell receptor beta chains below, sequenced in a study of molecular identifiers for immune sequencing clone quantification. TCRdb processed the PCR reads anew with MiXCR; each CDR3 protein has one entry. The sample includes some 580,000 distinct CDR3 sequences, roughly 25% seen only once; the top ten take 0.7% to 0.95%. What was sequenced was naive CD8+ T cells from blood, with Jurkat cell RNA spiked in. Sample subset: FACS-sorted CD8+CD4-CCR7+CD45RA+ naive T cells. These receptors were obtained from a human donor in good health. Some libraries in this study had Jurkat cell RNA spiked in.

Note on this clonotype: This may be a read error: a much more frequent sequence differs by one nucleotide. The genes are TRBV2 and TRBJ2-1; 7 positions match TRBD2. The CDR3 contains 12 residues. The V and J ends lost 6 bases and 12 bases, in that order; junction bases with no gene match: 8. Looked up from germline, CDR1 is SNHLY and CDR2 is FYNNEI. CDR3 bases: TGTGCCAGCAGGGGAACTAGCGCTGCGCAGTTCTTC. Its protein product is CASRGTSAAQFF.

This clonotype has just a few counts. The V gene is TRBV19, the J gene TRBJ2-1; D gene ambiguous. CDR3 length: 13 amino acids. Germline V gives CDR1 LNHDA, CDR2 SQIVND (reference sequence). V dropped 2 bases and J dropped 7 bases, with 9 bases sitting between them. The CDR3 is CASSILGSNEQFF. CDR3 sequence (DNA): TGTGCCAGTAGTATATTGGGGTCGAATGAGCAGTTCTTC.

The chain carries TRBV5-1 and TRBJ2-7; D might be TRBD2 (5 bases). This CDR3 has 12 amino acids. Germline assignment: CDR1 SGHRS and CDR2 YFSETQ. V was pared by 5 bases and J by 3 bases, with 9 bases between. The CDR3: CASSGGIYEQYF. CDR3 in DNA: TGCGCCAGCAGTGGAGGAATCTACGAGCAGTACTTC.

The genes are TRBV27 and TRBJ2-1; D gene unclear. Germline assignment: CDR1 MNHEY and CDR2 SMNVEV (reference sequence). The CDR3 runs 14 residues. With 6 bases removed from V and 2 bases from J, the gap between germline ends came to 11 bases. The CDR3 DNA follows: TGTGCCAGCAGGATGACGGTAACCTACAATGAGCAGTTCTTC. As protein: CASRMTVTYNEQFF.

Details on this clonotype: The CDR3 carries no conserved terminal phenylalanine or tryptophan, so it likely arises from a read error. The DNA for the CDR3 is TGTGCCAGCAGTTCCCCAATGTCTCCCCTAGCGGGAGGTCATGTAGATACGCAGTATCTT. This gives the protein CASSSPMSPLAGGHVDTQYL. The rearrangement joins TRBV27 to TRBJ2-3; 11 bases map to TRBD2. V gave up 4 bases and J gave up 5 bases; unmatched junction bases: 20. Germline CDR1 and CDR2: MNHEY and SMNVEV (reference sequence). This CDR3 contains 20 residues.

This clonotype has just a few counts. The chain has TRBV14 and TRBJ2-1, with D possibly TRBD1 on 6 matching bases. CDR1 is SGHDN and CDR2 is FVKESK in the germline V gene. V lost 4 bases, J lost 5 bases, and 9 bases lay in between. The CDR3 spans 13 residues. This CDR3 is CASSPDSHNEQFF. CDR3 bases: TGTGCCAGCAGCCCGGACAGCCACAATGAGCAGTTCTTC.

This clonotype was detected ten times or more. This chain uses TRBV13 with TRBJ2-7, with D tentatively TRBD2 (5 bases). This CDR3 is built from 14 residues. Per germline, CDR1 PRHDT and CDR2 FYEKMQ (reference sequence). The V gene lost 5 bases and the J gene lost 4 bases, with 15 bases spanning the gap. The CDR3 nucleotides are TGTGCCAGCAGCCCCCGGGGTAGTTGGTACGAGCAGTACTTC. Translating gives CASSPRGSWYEQYF.

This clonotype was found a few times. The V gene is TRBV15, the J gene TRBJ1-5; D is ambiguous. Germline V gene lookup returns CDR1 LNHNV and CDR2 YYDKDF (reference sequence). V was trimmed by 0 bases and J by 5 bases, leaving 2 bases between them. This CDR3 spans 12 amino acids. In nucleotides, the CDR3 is TGTGCCACCAGCAGAGAGGATCAGCCCCAGCATTTT. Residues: CATSREDQPQHF. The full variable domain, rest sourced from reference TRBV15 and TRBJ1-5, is DAMVIQNPRYQVTQFGKPVTLSCSQTLNHNVMYWYQQKSSQAPKLLFHYYDKDFNNEADTPDNFQSRRPNTSFCFLDIRSPGLGDTAMYLCATSREDQPQHFGDGTRLSIL.

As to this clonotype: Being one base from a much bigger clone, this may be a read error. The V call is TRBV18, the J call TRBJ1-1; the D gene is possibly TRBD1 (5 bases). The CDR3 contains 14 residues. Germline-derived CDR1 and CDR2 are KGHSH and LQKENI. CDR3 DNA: TGTGCCAGCTCACCACCGATGGGGCACACTGAAGCTCTCTTT. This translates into CASSPPMGHTEALF.

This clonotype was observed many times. CDR3 in amino acids: CASSSGTGSYNEQFF. Written as DNA, the CDR3 is TGTGCCAGCAGCTCCGGGACAGGGTCCTACAATGAGCAGTTCTTC. The chain has TRBV27 and TRBJ2-1, with 9 bases lining up with TRBD1. Trimming cost V 6 bases and J 1 base; bases outside gene matches: 4. Germline CDR1 reads MNHEY; CDR2 reads SMNVEV (reference sequence). The CDR3 has 15 amino acids.

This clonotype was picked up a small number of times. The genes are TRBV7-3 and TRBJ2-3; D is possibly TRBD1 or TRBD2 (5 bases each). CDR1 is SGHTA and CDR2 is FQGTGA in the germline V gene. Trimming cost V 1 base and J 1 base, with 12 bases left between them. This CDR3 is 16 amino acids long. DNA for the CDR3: TGTGCCAGCAGCTTAAGGGGGATTTCGGGCACAGATACGCAGTATTTT. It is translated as CASSLRGISGTDTQYF. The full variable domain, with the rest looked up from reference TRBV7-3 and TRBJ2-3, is GAGVSQTPSNKVTEKGKYVELRCDPISGHTALYWYRQSLGQGPEFLIYFQGTGAADDSGLPNDRFFAVRPEGSVSTLKIQRTERGDSAVYLCASSLRGISGTDTQYFGPGTRLTVL.